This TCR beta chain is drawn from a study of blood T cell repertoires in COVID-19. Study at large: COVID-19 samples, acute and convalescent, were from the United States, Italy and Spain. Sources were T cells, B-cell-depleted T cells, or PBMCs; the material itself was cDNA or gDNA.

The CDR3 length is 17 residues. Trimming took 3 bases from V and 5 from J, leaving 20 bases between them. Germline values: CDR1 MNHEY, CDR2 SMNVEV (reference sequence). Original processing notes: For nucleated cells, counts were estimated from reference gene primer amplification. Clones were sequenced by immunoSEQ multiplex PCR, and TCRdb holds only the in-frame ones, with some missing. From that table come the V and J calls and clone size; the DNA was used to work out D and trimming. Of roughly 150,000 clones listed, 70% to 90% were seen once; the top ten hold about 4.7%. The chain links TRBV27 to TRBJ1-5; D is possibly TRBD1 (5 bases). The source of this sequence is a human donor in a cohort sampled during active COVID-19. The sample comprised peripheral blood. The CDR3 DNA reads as TGTGCCAGCAGTTTTAGCATGGGGGGACGCAGGGATCAGCCCCAGCATTTT. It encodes CASSFSMGGRRDQPQHF.